This T cell receptor beta chain was profiled in a study of shared clonotypes between healthy human individuals. Study at large: Plates per donor: three CD4 naive, three CD4 memory, two CD8 naive, one CD8 memory. Broader study findings: Naive subsets usually exceeded memory subsets in estimated richness. Between a few donors, naive CD4 clonotypes were shared at a level of about 5%.

As regards this clone: Its antigen is as yet unknown.

The repertoire was sequenced with immunoSEQ multiplex PCR; TCRdb's copy has only in-frame clones and lacks some. The profile shows approximately 2,000,000 clones, 93% of them singletons. CDR3 length equals 17 residues. With 2 bases clipped from V and 3 bases from J, the junction kept 4 bases outside the gene matches. Germline V gene lookup returns CDR1 SEHNR and CDR2 FQNEAQ (reference sequence). Terminally differentiated effector memory CD45RA+ cells were excluded from the naive CD8 cells, which were CD45RO-negative and positively selected for CCR7. Only Caucasian adults living in Nashville, Tennessee made up the donor group.

Source material: naive CD8+ T cells from PBMCs. The receptor comes from a man younger than 35 in good health. Some clones in this sample may be carry-over from other donors' samples. V gene TRBV7-9 combines with J gene TRBJ2-2; TRBD2 aligns across 12 bases. The DNA of the CDR3 is TGTGCCAGCAGCTTACCTAGCGGGAGGGCCTACACCGGGGAGCTGTTTTTT. This gives the protein CASSLPSGRAYTGELFF. The variable domain in full, with the rest retrieved from reference TRBV7-9 and TRBJ2-2, is DTGVSQNPRHKITKRGQNVTFRCDPISEHNRLYWYRQTLGQGPEFLTYFQNEAQLEKSRLLSDRFSAERPKGSFSTLEIQRTEQGDSAMYLCASSLPSGRAYTGELFFGEGSRLTVL.